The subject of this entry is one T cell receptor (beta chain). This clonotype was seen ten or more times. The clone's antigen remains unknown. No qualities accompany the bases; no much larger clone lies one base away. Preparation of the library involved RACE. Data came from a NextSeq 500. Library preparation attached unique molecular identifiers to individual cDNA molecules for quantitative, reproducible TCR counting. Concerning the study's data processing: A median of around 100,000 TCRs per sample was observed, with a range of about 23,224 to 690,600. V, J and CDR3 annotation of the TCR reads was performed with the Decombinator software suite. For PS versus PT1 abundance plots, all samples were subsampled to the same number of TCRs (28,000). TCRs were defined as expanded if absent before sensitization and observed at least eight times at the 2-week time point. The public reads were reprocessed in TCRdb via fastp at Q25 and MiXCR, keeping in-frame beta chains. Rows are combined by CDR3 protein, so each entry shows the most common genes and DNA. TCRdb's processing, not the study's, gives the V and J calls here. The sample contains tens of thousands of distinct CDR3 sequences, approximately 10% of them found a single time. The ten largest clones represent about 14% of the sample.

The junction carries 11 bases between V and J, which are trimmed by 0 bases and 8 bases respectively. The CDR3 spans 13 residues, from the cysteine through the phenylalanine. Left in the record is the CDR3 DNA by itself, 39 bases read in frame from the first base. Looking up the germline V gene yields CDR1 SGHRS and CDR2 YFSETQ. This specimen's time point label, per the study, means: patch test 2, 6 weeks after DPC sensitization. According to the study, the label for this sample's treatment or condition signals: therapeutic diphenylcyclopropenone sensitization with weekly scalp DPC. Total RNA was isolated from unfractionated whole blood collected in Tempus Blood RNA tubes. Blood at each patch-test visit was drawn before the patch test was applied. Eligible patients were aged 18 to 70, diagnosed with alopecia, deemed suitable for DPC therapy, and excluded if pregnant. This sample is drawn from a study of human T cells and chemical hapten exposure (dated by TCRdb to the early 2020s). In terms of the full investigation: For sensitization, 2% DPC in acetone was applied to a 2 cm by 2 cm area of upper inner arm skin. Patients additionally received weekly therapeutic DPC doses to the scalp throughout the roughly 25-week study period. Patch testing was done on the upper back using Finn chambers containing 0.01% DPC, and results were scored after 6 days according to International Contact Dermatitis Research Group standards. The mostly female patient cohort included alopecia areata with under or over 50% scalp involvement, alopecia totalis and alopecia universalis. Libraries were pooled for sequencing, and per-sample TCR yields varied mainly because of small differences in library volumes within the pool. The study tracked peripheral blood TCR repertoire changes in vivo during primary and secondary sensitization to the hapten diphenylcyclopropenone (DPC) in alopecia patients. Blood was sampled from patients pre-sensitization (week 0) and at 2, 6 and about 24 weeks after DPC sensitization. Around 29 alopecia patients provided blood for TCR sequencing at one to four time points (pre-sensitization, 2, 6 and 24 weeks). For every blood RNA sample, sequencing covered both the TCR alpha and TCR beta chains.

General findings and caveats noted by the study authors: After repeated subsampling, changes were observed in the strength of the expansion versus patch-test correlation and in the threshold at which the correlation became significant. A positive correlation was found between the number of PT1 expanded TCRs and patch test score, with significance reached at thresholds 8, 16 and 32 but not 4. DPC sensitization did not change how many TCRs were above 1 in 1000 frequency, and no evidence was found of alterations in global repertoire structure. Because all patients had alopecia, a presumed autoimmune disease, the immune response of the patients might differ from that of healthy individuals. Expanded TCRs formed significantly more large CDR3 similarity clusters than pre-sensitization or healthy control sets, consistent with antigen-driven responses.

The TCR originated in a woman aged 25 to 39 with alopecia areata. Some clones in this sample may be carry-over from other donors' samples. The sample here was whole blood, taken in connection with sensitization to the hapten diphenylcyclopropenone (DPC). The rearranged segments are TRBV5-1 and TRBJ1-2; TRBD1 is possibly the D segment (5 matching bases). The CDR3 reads CASSLEWRGGYTF. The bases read TGCGCCAGCAGCTTGGAATGGAGGGGAGGCTACACCTTC.